This T cell receptor beta chain was identified during a study of blood T cell repertoires in COVID-19. The wider study: Some COVID-19 samples were acute and others convalescent; all came from the United States, Italy and Spain.

In its sample, this clone was seen many times. The germline V gene has CDR1 GTSNPN and CDR2 SVGIG (reference sequence). Losses at the gene ends were 4 bases for V and 9 bases for J; bases not matched to a gene: 7. The CDR3 consists of 14 residues. Original processing methods: Reference gene primer amplification gave nucleated cell count estimates. Measured with immunoSEQ multiplex PCR; TCRdb has only the in-frame clones, and not every one. V and J calls and clone size are as listed in that table; D and trimming were resolved from the DNA. The sample comprises roughly 190,000 clones, 84% of which are singletons, and around 15% rests with the top ten.

Sequencing used peripheral blood. The rearrangement uses TRBV30 and TRBJ1-6; 9 nucleotides align to TRBD1. This sequence originates from a man aged 25 to 40 with active or convalescent COVID-19. The chain's CDR3 is CAWIRTGESSPLHF. DNA of the CDR3: TGTGCCTGGATCAGGACAGGGGAAAGTTCACCCCTCCACTTT.